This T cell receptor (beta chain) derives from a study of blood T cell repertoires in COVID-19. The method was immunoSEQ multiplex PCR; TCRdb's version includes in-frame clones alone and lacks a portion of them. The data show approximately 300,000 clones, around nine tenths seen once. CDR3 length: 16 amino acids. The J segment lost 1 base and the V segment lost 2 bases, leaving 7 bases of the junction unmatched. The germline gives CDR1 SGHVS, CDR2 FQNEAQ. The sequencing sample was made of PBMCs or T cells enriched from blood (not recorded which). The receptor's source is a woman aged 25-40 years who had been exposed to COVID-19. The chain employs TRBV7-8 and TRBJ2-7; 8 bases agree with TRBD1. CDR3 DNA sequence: TGTGCCAGCAGCTTAACCCCGGGACAGGCGTCCTACGAGCAGTACTTC. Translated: CASSLTPGQASYEQYF.